These 24 T cell receptor beta chains were all obtained from the same sample, sequenced in a study of cytomegalovirus exposure and HLA in healthy donors. The PCR employed 60 Vbeta primers together with 13 Jbeta primers. Assay used: immunoSEQ multiplex PCR; TCRdb lists only in-frame clones, some missing. Its table lists approximately 150,000 clones. Material: PBMCs. These receptors were collected from a woman between 40 and 55 years old in good health and CMV-seronegative.

The chain recombines TRBV7-6 with TRBJ2-1; D call uncertain. V lost 5 bases, J lost 8 bases, and 10 bases lay in between. This CDR3 is 12 amino acids long. From germline, CDR1 is SGHVS and CDR2 FNYEAQ. The CDR3 sequence is CASSPPADEQFF. CDR3 DNA: TGTGCCAGCAGCCCCCCGGCGGATGAGCAGTTCTTC. The variable domain in full, completed from reference TRBV7-6 and TRBJ2-1, reads GAGVSQSPRYKVTKRGQDVALRCDPISGHVSLYWYRQALGQGPEFLTYFNYEAQQDKSGLPNDRFSAERPEGSISTLTIQRTEQRDSAMYRCASSPPADEQFFGPGTRLTVL.

This rearrangement joins TRBV6-1 to TRBJ1-5; 8 bases map to TRBD1. V gave up 1 base and J gave up 2 bases; unmatched junction bases: 7. CDR3 length: 17 residues. Germline V gene data show CDR1 as MNHNS and CDR2 as SASEGT. DNA for the CDR3: TGTGCCAGCAGTGAAGAAACAGGGGGAAGGGGCAATCAGCCCCAGCATTTT. Its translation: CASSEETGGRGNQPQHF.

The V gene is TRBV28, the J gene TRBJ1-2, with D possibly matching TRBD1 (5 bases). The germline V gene has CDR1 MDHEN and CDR2 SYDVKM. V gave up 3 bases and J gave up 7 bases, with 15 bases separating them. The CDR3 sequence is 14 residues long. The CDR3 DNA sequence: TGTGCCAGCAGTTTTTTACAGGTAGAAGGTGGCTACACCTTC. This codes for CASSFLQVEGGYTF.

The gene calls are TRBV18 and TRBJ1-6; D not certain. This CDR3 region has 15 residues. Trimming took 1 base from V and 12 from J, leaving 16 bases between them. The germline gives CDR1 KGHSH, CDR2 LQKENI. The DNA of the CDR3 is TGTGCCAGCTCACCACGGAGCTTGGAAGCTGGACCCCTCCACTTT. Translated, it gives CASSPRSLEAGPLHF.

The rearrangement joins TRBV5-1 to TRBJ1-2, with a tentative D call TRBD1 (6 bases). The V end lost 5 bases, the J end lost 5 bases, and 16 bases lay between the germline ends. The germline V gene has CDR1 SGHRS and CDR2 YFSETQ. The CDR3 is 14 residues long. CDR3 coding DNA: TGCGCCAGCAGTTCCCTCGGGACAAGTTATGGCTACACCTTC. Protein sequence: CASSSLGTSYGYTF.

The chain links TRBV7-2 to TRBJ1-1; 9 nucleotides align to TRBD1. CDR1 is SGHTA, CDR2 FQGNSA, per germline. The CDR3 is 16 residues long. J gave up 3 bases and V 5 bases, and 10 bases lay outside the gene matches. The CDR3 here is CASSGGQGSPDTEAFF. In DNA, the CDR3 is TGTGCCAGCAGCGGGGGACAGGGCAGTCCAGACACTGAAGCTTTCTTT.

The CDR3 loop reads CASSALDRSSNEQFF. The DNA for the CDR3 is TGTGCCAGCAGTGCGCTGGACAGAAGTTCCAATGAGCAGTTCTTC. The chain uses TRBV25-1 and TRBJ2-1, with a weak D call TRBD1 (6 bases). The ends were cut back, 4 bases at V and 6 bases at J, with 16 bases in the middle. This CDR3 spans 15 amino acids. CDR1 and CDR2 from the germline V gene are MGHDK and SYGVNS.

The rearrangement links TRBV4-2 to TRBJ2-1; 9 positions agree with TRBD1. This CDR3 contains 15 residues. Germline V gives CDR1 LGHNA, CDR2 YNFKEQ. With 3 bases clipped from V and 8 bases from J, the junction kept 8 bases outside the gene matches. The CDR3 loop reads CASSHWDRVSYEQFF. The CDR3 bases are TGTGCCAGCAGCCATTGGGACAGGGTTAGTTATGAGCAGTTCTTC.

The chain employs TRBV7-3 and TRBJ1-6; D uncertain. Trimming removed 7 bases at V and 10 bases at J, with 14 bases between. The CDR3 has 13 amino acids. From germline, CDR1 is SGHTA and CDR2 FQGTGA. CDR3 loop: CASKDLGDSPLHF. The CDR3 DNA is TGTGCCAGCAAAGACTTGGGAGACTCACCCCTCCACTTT.

The rearrangement joins TRBV7-2 to TRBJ1-2; TRBD1 is a possible D gene (6 bases). In germline, CDR1 is SGHTA, CDR2 FQGNSA. Deletions cut 5 bases from V and 1 base from J, with 11 bases between. This CDR3 spans 14 amino acids. This CDR3 is CASSPTGINYGYTF. CDR3 sequence (DNA): TGTGCCAGCAGCCCAACAGGGATTAACTATGGCTACACCTTC.

In the case of this clone: The junction shows a germline mismatch at one end, possibly a read error. The CDR3 is CASSSGGATGLEALF. The CDR3 DNA is TGTGCCAGTAGTTCAGGGGGCGCGACGGGTCTTGAAGCTTTATTT. The chain links TRBV19 to TRBJ1-1, with 8 bases that match TRBD1. The CDR3 has 15 residues. Germline V lookup: CDR1 LNHDA, CDR2 SQIVND (reference sequence).

The chain uses TRBV11-3 and TRBJ2-3; tentative D call: TRBD2 (5 bases). CDR1 and CDR2 from the germline V gene are SGHNT and YENEEA. The CDR3 is 13 residues long. The V end was cut by 3 bases, the J end by 1 base, with 5 bases between. The CDR3 here is CASSLRGTDTQYF. CDR3 in DNA: TGTGCCAGCAGCTTGCGGGGCACAGATACGCAGTATTTT.

The rearrangement links TRBV27 to TRBJ1-1; D possibly corresponds to TRBD1 (6 bases). The germline V and J ends were trimmed by 2 bases and 1 base, with 8 bases remaining between them. The CDR3 runs 14 residues. Germline CDR1 is MNHEY and CDR2 is SMNVEV (reference sequence). CDR3 sequence reads: CASSLRGGNTEAFF. The CDR3 DNA is TGTGCCAGCAGTTTAAGAGGGGGGAACACTGAAGCTTTCTTT.

The genes are TRBV9 and TRBJ1-1; D possibly corresponds to TRBD1 (5 bases). V was shortened by 0 bases and J by 5 bases, with 23 bases between the two germline ends. The CDR3 extends over 18 amino acids. Germline V gene sequence: CDR1 SGDLS, CDR2 YYNGEE. The CDR3 reads CASSVGFVVVGRGTEAFF. CDR3 DNA sequence: TGTGCCAGCAGCGTAGGGTTCGTGGTGGTGGGGAGGGGAACTGAAGCTTTCTTT.

The V call is TRBV6-1, the J call TRBJ1-1, with D tentatively TRBD1 (5 bases). Germline lookup yields CDR1 MNHNS and CDR2 SASEGT. This CDR3 region has 13 residues. Trimming removed 5 bases at V and 7 bases at J, with 14 bases between. The CDR3 is CASSSPGGFEAFF. The CDR3 bases are TGTGCCAGCAGTTCCCCGGGGGGGTTTGAAGCTTTCTTT.

The CDR3 spells CASSLFYHPNTGELFF. CDR3 coding DNA: TGTGCCAGCAGCTTATTCTATCACCCGAACACCGGGGAGCTGTTTTTT. The V gene is TRBV7-3, the J gene TRBJ2-2; no firm D call. This CDR3 comprises 16 residues. Germline values: CDR1 SGHTA, CDR2 FQGTGA. V lost 2 bases and J 0 bases, leaving 10 bases between the germline ends.

V is TRBV28 and J is TRBJ1-5; 8 bases line up with TRBD1. The V gene end was trimmed by 6 bases and the J gene end by 4 bases; junction bases not matched to a gene: 11. The CDR3 length is 16 residues. From germline, CDR1 is MDHEN and CDR2 SYDVKM. The CDR3 DNA is TGTGCCAGCAGCTATCTACAGGGGGGTCAAAATCAGCCCCAGCATTTT. Amino acids: CASSYLQGGQNQPQHF.

This chain uses TRBV27 with TRBJ1-5, with 7 bases matching TRBD1. Trimming took 6 bases from V and 2 from J; bases not matched to a gene: 4. CDR1 is MNHEY, CDR2 SMNVEV, per germline (reference sequence). This CDR3 is 14 amino acids long. In DNA, the CDR3 is TGTGCCAGCAGCGTTGACAGGGGCAATCAGCCCCAGCATTTT. As protein: CASSVDRGNQPQHF.

This rearrangement joins TRBV28 to TRBJ1-1; the match to TRBD1 covers 10 bases. The CDR3 sequence is 15 residues long. V lost 3 bases to trimming and J lost 7 bases; unmatched junction nucleotides: 8. Germline lookup yields CDR1 MDHEN and CDR2 SYDVKM. The CDR3 loop reads CASSLTGGSILEAFF. In DNA, the CDR3 is TGTGCCAGCAGTTTGACAGGGGGCTCCATCCTTGAAGCTTTCTTT.

V is TRBV9 and J is TRBJ2-5; tentatively, D is TRBD1 (6 bases). V lost 2 bases and J lost 5, with 13 bases in between. The CDR3 runs to 14 residues. Germline CDR1 is SGDLS and CDR2 is YYNGEE. In nucleotides, the CDR3 is TGTGCCAGCAGCGTTACCGGACAGTGGGAGACCCAGTACTTC. Amino acids: CASSVTGQWETQYF.

The V and J genes are TRBV28 and TRBJ2-5; 10 nucleotides align to TRBD1. V trimming: 10 bases; J trimming: 5 bases; junction bases outside the gene matches: 13. Germline-derived CDR1 and CDR2 are MDHEN and SYDVKM. This CDR3 has 15 residues. The CDR3 nucleotides are TGTGCCACCCATACCCGACAGGGGGCTGGGGAGACCCAGTACTTC. It codes for CATHTRQGAGETQYF. The full variable domain, its missing parts supplied by reference TRBV28 and TRBJ2-5, is DVKVTQSSRYLVKRTGEKVFLECVQDMDHENMFWYRQDPGLGLRLIYFSYDVKMKEKGDIPEGYSVSREKKERFSLILESASTNQTSMYLCATHTRQGAGETQYFGPGTRLLVL.

The J gene is TRBJ1-4, the V gene TRBV6-4; TRBD1 agrees at 8 bases. Trimming cost V 3 bases and J 8 bases; bases outside gene matches: 2. The CDR3 is 13 residues long. Germline CDR1 reads MRHNA; CDR2 reads SNTAGT. CDR3 residues: CASSEQGEEKLFF. CDR3 bases: TGTGCCAGCAGTGAACAGGGGGAGGAAAAACTGTTTTTT.

The chain has TRBV27 and TRBJ2-5; D remains unclear. CDR3 length: 17 residues. In germline, CDR1 is MNHEY, CDR2 SMNVEV (reference sequence). V lost 2 bases to trimming and J lost 1 base, with 17 bases between them. Here the CDR3 DNA reads TGTGCCAGCAGTTTACGACTGGAGTGGCCCGGCCAAGAGACCCAGTACTTC. Protein sequence: CASSLRLEWPGQETQYF.

The V and J genes are TRBV11-2 and TRBJ1-6; D unresolved. CDR3 size: 16 residues. Per germline, CDR1 SGHAT and CDR2 FQNNGV. V was pared by 3 bases and J by 0 bases, with 9 bases between. The CDR3 spells CASSFMRSSYNSPLHF. The CDR3 DNA sequence: TGTGCCAGCAGCTTTATGCGGAGCTCCTATAATTCACCCCTCCACTTT.